One sample yielded the 16 T cell receptor beta chains listed below, sequenced in a study of cytomegalovirus exposure and HLA in healthy donors. PCR primers comprised 60 Vbeta and 13 Jbeta primers. Sequencing used immunoSEQ multiplex PCR; TCRdb keeps in-frame clones, though not all of them. The sample records 100,000 or so clones, roughly 12% being singletons. Sequences were obtained from PBMCs. The receptors originated from a man in his forties or fifties in good health and CMV-seropositive.

There are a few counts of this clone. The chain combines TRBV2 with TRBJ1-1; possibly TRBD1 for D (6 bases). Germline loops: CDR1 SNHLY, CDR2 FYNNEI. This CDR3 has 13 residues. Trimming cost V 10 bases and J 0 bases, with 12 bases left between them. The CDR3 loop reads CAKQTGMNTEAFF. CDR3 in DNA: TGTGCCAAGCAGACAGGCATGAACACTGAAGCTTTCTTT.

As to this clone: This specimen includes other DNA sequences encoding the same CDR3. CDR3 in amino acids: CASSPGRGTTGEQYF. CDR3 in DNA: TGTGCCAGCAGCCCTGGGCGGGGTACTACTGGGGAGCAGTACTTC. This chain connects TRBV7-2 to TRBJ2-7; D might be TRBD2 (6 bases). The CDR3 covers 15 residues. Trimming cost V 5 bases and J 7 bases, with 21 bases left between them. The germline gives CDR1 SGHTA, CDR2 FQGNSA.

This clone turned up a few times. V usage is TRBV7-8 and J usage is TRBJ1-1, with TRBD1 matching over 7 bases. Germline loops: CDR1 SGHVS, CDR2 FQNEAQ. CDR3 length: 15 amino acids. V shed 5 bases and J 3 bases; nucleotides not matched to a gene: 9. CDR3 coding DNA: TGTGCCAGCAGCCCAAAGGACAGGCTATACACTGAAGCTTTCTTT. Its protein product is CASSPKDRLYTEAFF.

The V and J genes are TRBV2 and TRBJ2-7; D is possibly TRBD1 (6 bases). V was pared by 4 bases and J by 8 bases, with 12 bases between. Germline CDR1 SNHLY, CDR2 FYNNEI. CDR3 size: 12 residues. Here the CDR3 reads CASSAWTAKQYF. CDR3 DNA: TGTGCCAGCAGTGCTTGGACAGCCAAGCAGTACTTC. Looking up the rest from reference TRBV2 and TRBJ2-7 gives the full variable domain: EPEVTQTPSHQVTQMGQEVILRCVPISNHLYFYWYRQILGQKVEFLVSFYNNEISEKSEIFDDQFSVERPDGSNFTLKIRSTKLEDSAMYFCASSAWTAKQYFGPGTRLTVT.

The chain couples TRBV9 to TRBJ2-2, with 7 positions matching TRBD1. The CDR3 loop spans 14 amino acids. CDR1 SGDLS and CDR2 YYNGEE come from the germline V gene. Trimming took 4 bases from V and 7 from J; bases not matched to a gene: 7. This CDR3 is CASSTITGVGELFF. CDR3 bases: TGTGCCAGCAGCACCATTACAGGGGTCGGGGAGCTGTTTTTT.

V is TRBV19 and J is TRBJ2-1; perhaps TRBD2 as D (6 bases). This CDR3 region has 15 residues. V was clipped by 10 bases and J by 7 bases, with 23 bases between them. Germline V gene data show CDR1 as LNHDA and CDR2 as SQIVND (reference sequence). The CDR3: CATCKTVGGRNEQFF. CDR3 nucleotide sequence: TGTGCCACATGTAAGACAGTGGGAGGTAGAAATGAGCAGTTCTTC. The full variable domain, completed using reference TRBV19 and TRBJ2-1, is DGGITQSPKYLFRKEGQNVTLSCEQNLNHDAMYWYRQDPGQGLRLIYYSQIVNDFQKGDIAEGYSVSREKKESFPLTVTSAQKNPTAFYLCATCKTVGGRNEQFFGPGTRLTVL.

This clone was counted between two and nine times. The genes are TRBV28 and TRBJ1-2; 10 nucleotides match TRBD1. With 3 bases clipped from V and 8 bases from J, the junction kept 9 bases outside the gene matches. CDR3 length: 15 residues. Germline CDR1 is MDHEN and CDR2 is SYDVKM. CDR3 sequence: CASSFVGTGVNGYTF. The CDR3 bases are TGTGCCAGCAGTTTTGTTGGGACAGGGGTCAACGGCTACACCTTC.

The chain joins TRBV7-6 to TRBJ2-2; perhaps TRBD2 as D (6 bases). The CDR3 sequence is 15 residues long. Germline V gene lookup returns CDR1 SGHVS and CDR2 FNYEAQ. Deletions cut 2 bases from V and 3 bases from J, with 10 bases between. The CDR3 sequence is CASSLHGRDTGELFF. CDR3 bases: TGTGCCAGCAGCTTACACGGGAGAGACACCGGGGAGCTGTTTTTT.

This clone has only one observation. V is TRBV5-4 and J is TRBJ2-5, with TRBD2 identical over 7 bases. The CDR3 is made up of 15 amino acids. The J segment lost 2 bases and the V segment lost 1 base, leaving 5 bases of the junction unmatched. Per germline, CDR1 SGHNT and CDR2 YYREEE (reference sequence). CDR3 in DNA: TGTGCCAGCAGCTTGTCCCCTAGCGGACAAGAGACCCAGTACTTC. This translates into CASSLSPSGQETQYF. The full variable domain, completed using reference TRBV5-4 and TRBJ2-5, is ETGVTQSPTHLIKTRGQQVTLRCSSQSGHNTVSWYQQALGQGPQFIFQYYREEENGRGNFPPRFSGLQFPNYSSELNVNALELDDSALYLCASSLSPSGQETQYFGPGTRLLVL.

The CDR3 coding sequence is TGTGCCAGCAGCCAACGTTACCTCGGCAATGAGCAGTTCTTC. Translated, it gives CASSQRYLGNEQFF. The chain joins TRBV14 to TRBJ2-1; D not certain. The CDR3 is made up of 14 amino acids. Per the germline V gene, CDR1 is SGHDN and CDR2 is FVKESK. V was trimmed by 2 bases and J by 6 bases, leaving 11 bases between them.

The chain carries TRBV27 and TRBJ1-3; 9 bases fit TRBD1. From germline, CDR1 is MNHEY and CDR2 SMNVEV (reference sequence). The CDR3 has 16 amino acids. Unmatched junction bases numbered 7, after V lost 4 bases and J lost 3 bases. In nucleotides, the CDR3 is TGTGCCAGCAGTTCCGCCGGGACAGGGATTGGAAACACCATATATTTT. This translates into CASSSAGTGIGNTIYF.

This clone was picked up one time. This rearrangement joins TRBV18 to TRBJ1-5; D possibly corresponds to TRBD1 (5 bases). The CDR3 loop spans 14 amino acids. CDR1 and CDR2 from the germline V gene are KGHSH and LQKENI. V was cut by 6 bases and J by 1 base, with 10 bases left in between. For the CDR3, the DNA is TGTGCCAGCTCCGCTTCAGGGAGCAATCAGCCCCAGCATTTT. As protein: CASSASGSNQPQHF.

This clone occurred a few times. The chain uses TRBV30 and TRBJ2-7; TRBD2 aligns across 11 bases. The CDR3 loop spans 15 amino acids. Trimming cost V 4 bases and J 8 bases; bases outside gene matches: 13. CDR1 and CDR2 (germline): GTSNPN, SVGIG (reference sequence). As DNA, the CDR3 is TGTGCCTGGAACCCATTAGCGGGGGGGTTTACGAAGCAGTACTTC. It is translated as CAWNPLAGGFTKQYF.

This clone has more than one count but fewer than ten. The rearrangement uses TRBV29-1 and TRBJ2-1, with 14 bases matching TRBD2. CDR3 length: 14 amino acids. V was clipped by 6 bases and J by 7 bases; unmatched bases: 5. Germline lookup yields CDR1 SQVTM and CDR2 ANQGSEA. CDR3 residues: CSVTGLAGVNEQFF. The CDR3 DNA reads TGCAGCGTCACGGGACTAGCGGGAGTTAATGAGCAGTTCTTC.

This sequence joins TRBV4-1 and TRBJ2-3; 7 positions match TRBD2. Looked up from germline, CDR1 is MGHRA and CDR2 is YSYEKL. CDR3 length: 14 residues. J gave up 6 bases and V 1 base, and 4 bases lay outside the gene matches. Here the CDR3 DNA reads TGCGCCAGCAGCCAAGGACTAGCCATGGATACGCAGTATTTT. The encoded protein is CASSQGLAMDTQYF.

V usage is TRBV4-3 and J usage is TRBJ1-1; D call uncertain. CDR3 size: 19 residues. Trimming pared 3 bases from V and 2 bases from J, leaving 25 bases between. From germline, CDR1 is LGHNA and CDR2 YSLEER. The CDR3 sequence: CASSHAAGIKAGYNTEAFF. CDR3 sequence (DNA): TGCGCCAGCAGCCACGCCGCCGGAATCAAGGCGGGCTATAACACTGAAGCTTTCTTT.